The 2 T cell receptor beta chains in this list originate from one sample, sequenced in a study of T cell responses to AZD1222 COVID-19 vaccine. The data were produced by immunoSEQ multiplex PCR, yet TCRdb's version contains in-frame clones alone and is incomplete. The sample yields 140,000 to 150,000 clones, around 93% seen once. Sample: peripheral blood, taken on day 0 of AZD1222 vaccination. These receptors were obtained from an adult in good health.

In this sample, this clone turned up a few times. This chain links TRBV13 with TRBJ1-2; 7 nucleotides line up with TRBD1. CDR1 is PRHDT and CDR2 is FYEKMQ in the germline V gene (reference sequence). Unmatched junction bases numbered 7, after V lost 5 bases and J lost 7 bases. The CDR3 spans 13 residues. The CDR3 nucleotides are TGTGCCAGCAGCCCCGACAGGGACGGTGGCTACACCTTC. It codes for CASSPDRDGGYTF.

The rearrangement uses TRBV5-5 and TRBJ1-3; no definite D call. V shed 2 bases and J shed 0 bases, with 12 bases lying between them. The CDR3 consists of 16 residues. Germline V gene sequence: CDR1 SGHKS, CDR2 YYEKEE (reference sequence). The CDR3 coding sequence is TGTGCCAGCAGCTTCACACTCCCGAGCTCTGGAAACACCATATATTTT. Translated, it gives CASSFTLPSSGNTIYF.